The sequence of this TCR beta chain was determined in a study of blood T cell repertoires in COVID-19. The overall study: Samples representing acute and convalescent COVID-19 were sourced from the United States, Italy and Spain. In each case, the material was cDNA or gDNA derived from T cells, B-cell-depleted T cells, or PBMCs.

Per germline, CDR1 LNHDA and CDR2 SQIVND (reference sequence). The V gene end was trimmed by 4 bases and the J gene end by 3 bases; junction bases not matched to a gene: 9. The CDR3 runs to 15 residues. While infection was still active, Seattle patients were enrolled and then followed longitudinally. In the authors' methods: Reference gene primers were amplified, and this amplification served to estimate nucleated cell counts. Profiling relied on immunoSEQ multiplex PCR, and the TCRdb table lists in-frame clones only, not all of them. V, J and clone size were drawn from that table, and D and trimming were deduced from the DNA. The sample consists of about 250,000 clones, around 88% of them appearing once.

The rearrangement uses TRBV19 and TRBJ2-7; 7 positions agree with TRBD1. Sequences were obtained from peripheral blood. The origin of this receptor is a woman under 40 with COVID-19, enrolled during active disease. The CDR3 loop reads CASSTRDSYRYEQYF. Here the CDR3 DNA reads TGTGCCAGTAGTACCCGGGACAGCTACCGCTACGAGCAGTACTTC. The whole variable domain, remainder taken from reference TRBV19 and TRBJ2-7, is DGGITQSPKYLFRKEGQNVTLSCEQNLNHDAMYWYRQDPGQGLRLIYYSQIVNDFQKGDIAEGYSVSREKKESFPLTVTSAQKNPTAFYLCASSTRDSYRYEQYFGPGTRLTVT.